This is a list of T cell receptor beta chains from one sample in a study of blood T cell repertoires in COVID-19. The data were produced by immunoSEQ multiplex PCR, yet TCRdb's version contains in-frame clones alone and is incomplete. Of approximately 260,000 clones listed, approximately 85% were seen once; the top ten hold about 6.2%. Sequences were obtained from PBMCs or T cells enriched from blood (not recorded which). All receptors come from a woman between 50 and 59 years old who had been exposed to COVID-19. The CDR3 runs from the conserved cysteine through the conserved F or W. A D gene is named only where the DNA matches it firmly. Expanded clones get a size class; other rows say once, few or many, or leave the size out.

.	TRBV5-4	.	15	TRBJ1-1	TGTGCCAGCAGCTTGGGGGGGCGCGGGTTCGCTGAAGCTTTCTTT	CASSLGGRGFAEAFF
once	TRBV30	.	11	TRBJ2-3	TGTGCCTGGAACCAGGGAAATACGCAGTATTTT	CAWNQGNTQYF
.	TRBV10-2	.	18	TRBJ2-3	TGCGCCAGCAGTTGGGCCGGGACTGAGTATGAGGGCACAGATACGCAGTATTTT	CASSWAGTEYEGTDTQYF
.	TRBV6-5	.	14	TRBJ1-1	TGTGCCAGCATTCTAAGCCCCGGTCCCTACGGAGCTTTCTTT	CASILSPGPYGAFF
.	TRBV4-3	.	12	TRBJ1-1	TGCGCCAGCTCTGACAGAAACACTGAAGCTTTCTTT	CASSDRNTEAFF
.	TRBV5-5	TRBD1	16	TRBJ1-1	TGTGCCAGCAGCTCGGGACAGGTCGATTTGAACACTGAAGCTTTCTTT	CASSSGQVDLNTEAFF
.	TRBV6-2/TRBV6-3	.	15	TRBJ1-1	TGTGCCAGCAGTTACAGTTGGGGAGTGAACACTGAAGCTTTCTTT	CASSYSWGVNTEAFF
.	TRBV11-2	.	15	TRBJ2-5	TGTGCCAGCAGCTTAGAGTTAAGGAGGGAAGAGACCCAGTACTTC	CASSLELRREETQYF
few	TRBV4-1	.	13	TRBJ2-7	TGCGCCAGCAGCCAAGGACAGGCCTACGAGCAGTACTTC	CASSQGQAYEQYF
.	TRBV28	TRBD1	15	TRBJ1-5	TGTGCCAGCGGGGAGGACAGGGGGAATTATCAGCCCCAGCATTTT	CASGEDRGNYQPQHF
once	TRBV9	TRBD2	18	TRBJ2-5	TGTGCCAGCAGCGTCCGAGGGGCTAGCGGGGGGAAGGAAGAGACCCAGTACTTC	CASSVRGASGGKEETQYF